This TCR beta chain was obtained from a study of T cells after yellow fever vaccination. There are a few counts of this clonotype. TCRdb reanalysed the 5' RACE reads using MiXCR and keeps one entry per CDR3 protein. Of some 670,000 distinct CDR3 sequences listed, about 12% were seen once; the top ten hold approximately 15%. The CDR3 runs to 16 residues. The V gene end was trimmed by 0 bases and the J gene end by 5 bases; junction bases not matched to a gene: 10. Germline V gives CDR1 DFQATT, CDR2 SNEGSKA (reference sequence). The TCR sequence derives from a man younger than 45 who received the YFV17D yellow fever vaccine. The chain recombines TRBV20-1 with TRBJ2-1; 7 bases are shared with TRBD2. Sequenced here: PBMCs, sampled on the day of the yellow fever booster vaccination. CDR3 nucleotides: TGCAGTGCTAGAGATCAGTGGCTAGCGGTTAACAATGAGCAGTTCTTC. This encodes CSARDQWLAVNNEQFF.